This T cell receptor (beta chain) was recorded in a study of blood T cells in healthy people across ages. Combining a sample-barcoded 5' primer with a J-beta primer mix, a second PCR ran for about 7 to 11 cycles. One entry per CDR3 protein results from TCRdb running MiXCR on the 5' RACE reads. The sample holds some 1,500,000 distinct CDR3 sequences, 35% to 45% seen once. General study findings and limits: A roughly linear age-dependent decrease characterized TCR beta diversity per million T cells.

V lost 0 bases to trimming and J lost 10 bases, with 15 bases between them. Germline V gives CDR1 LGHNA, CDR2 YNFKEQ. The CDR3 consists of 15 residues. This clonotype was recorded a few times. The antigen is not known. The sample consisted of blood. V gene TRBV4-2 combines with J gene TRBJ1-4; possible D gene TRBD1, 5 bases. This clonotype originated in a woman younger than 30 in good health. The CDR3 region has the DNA TGTGCCAGCAGCCAAGAACAGGCAGTACGGGGAAAACTGTTTTTT. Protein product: CASSQEQAVRGKLFF.